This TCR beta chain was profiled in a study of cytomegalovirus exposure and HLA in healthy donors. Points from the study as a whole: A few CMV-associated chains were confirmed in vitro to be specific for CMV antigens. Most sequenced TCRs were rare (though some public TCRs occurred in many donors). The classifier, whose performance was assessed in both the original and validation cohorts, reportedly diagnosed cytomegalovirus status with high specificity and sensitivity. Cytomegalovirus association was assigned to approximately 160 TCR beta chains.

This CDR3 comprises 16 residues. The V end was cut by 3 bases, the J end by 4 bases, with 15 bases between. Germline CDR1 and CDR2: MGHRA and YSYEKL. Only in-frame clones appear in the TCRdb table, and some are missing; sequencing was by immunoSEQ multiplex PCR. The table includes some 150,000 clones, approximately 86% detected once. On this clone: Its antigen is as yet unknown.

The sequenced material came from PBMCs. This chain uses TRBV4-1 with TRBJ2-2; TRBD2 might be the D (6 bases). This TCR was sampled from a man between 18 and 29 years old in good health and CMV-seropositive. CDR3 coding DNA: TGCGCCAGCAGCCACGGGGCGGGGCAGGGCACCGGGGAGCTGTTTTTT. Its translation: CASSHGAGQGTGELFF.